These 29 T cell receptor beta chains were all obtained from the same sample, sequenced in a study of Graves' ophthalmopathy and Graves' hyperthyroidism. TCR beta CDR3 regions were amplified from RNA transcripts. HTBI primers served in a first-round RT-PCR, which a second-round multiplex PCR followed. TCRdb ran MiXCR on the multiplex PCR reads and lists one entry per CDR3 protein. The table has over a million distinct CDR3 sequences, roughly 35% seen once. Sample: peripheral blood or thyroid tissue (not recorded which). The receptor source for this set is an adult man with Graves' hyperthyroidism.

This clonotype was counted between two and nine times. The rearrangement uses TRBV11-2 and TRBJ1-3, with D perhaps matching TRBD1 (6 bases). Trimming took off 6 bases at V and 0 bases at J, with 18 bases between the two ends. The CDR3 is made up of 17 amino acids. CDR1 is SGHAT, CDR2 FQNNGV, per germline. This chain's CDR3 is CASSPTGTLNSGNTIYF. DNA of the CDR3: TGTGCCAGCAGTCCCACCGGGACACTTAACTCTGGAAACACCATATATTTT.

This clonotype was detected many times. This sequence joins TRBV10-3 and TRBJ1-3; D is uncertain. Trimming removed 6 bases from V and 9 bases from J, with 12 bases in between. The CDR3 extends over 12 amino acids. Germline V gene data show CDR1 as ENHRY and CDR2 as SYGVKD. CDR3 nucleotides: TGTGCCATCAGCCTAGACCGAAGCACCATATATTTT. Its protein is CAISLDRSTIYF.

This clonotype showed up many times. The chain joins TRBV20-1 to TRBJ1-6; 10 nucleotides align to TRBD1. After removal of 4 bases from V and 7 bases from J, the junction contained 7 bases not matched to a gene. The CDR3 covers 15 residues. From germline, CDR1 is DFQATT and CDR2 SNEGSKA (reference sequence). The CDR3 DNA is TGCAGTGCTATTAAACCGGGACAGGGGAATTCACCCCTCCACTTT. This sequence encodes CSAIKPGQGNSPLHF.

This clonotype was seen only a few times. This sequence joins TRBV24-1 and TRBJ1-5; TRBD1 aligns across 8 bases. Trimming took 3 bases from V and 7 from J; bases not matched to a gene: 4. Looked up from germline, CDR1 is KGHDR and CDR2 is SFDVKD. The CDR3 length is 14 residues. The CDR3 is CATSDRTGRQPQHF. In nucleotides, the CDR3 is TGTGCCACCAGTGATCGGACAGGGAGGCAGCCCCAGCATTTT.

As to this clonotype: One end of the junction is discordant with germline, which a read error may explain. The V call is TRBV10-3, the J call TRBJ1-2; possible D gene TRBD1, 5 bases. CDR1 and CDR2 from the germline V gene are ENHRY and SYGVKD. CDR3 length equals 14 residues. CDR3 loop: CASSPQPGTSGYTF. In nucleotides, the CDR3 is TGTGCCAGCAGTCCCCAACCCGGGACTTCTGGCTACACCTTC.

This rearrangement joins TRBV19 to TRBJ2-6; no reliable D call. With 4 bases removed from V and 5 bases from J, the gap between germline ends came to 6 bases. The CDR3 totals 13 residues. In germline, CDR1 is LNHDA, CDR2 SQIVND (reference sequence). The CDR3 region has the DNA TGTGCCAGTAGTAGCCTCTGGGCCAACGTCCTGACTTTC. As protein: CASSSLWANVLTF.

This clonotype appeared a few times. The gene calls are TRBV11-2 and TRBJ1-2; 7 nucleotides align to TRBD1. The J segment lost 2 bases and the V segment lost 3 bases, leaving 12 bases of the junction unmatched. There are 17 residues in the CDR3. Germline V gene lookup returns CDR1 SGHAT and CDR2 FQNNGV. CDR3 in DNA: TGTGCCAGCAGCTTGCGACAGGGTACTATCACGAACTATGGCTACACCTTC. Protein: CASSLRQGTITNYGYTF.

The genes are TRBV28 and TRBJ1-1; a weak D match, TRBD1 (5 bases). This CDR3 has 12 amino acids. With 7 bases removed from V and 9 bases from J, the gap between germline ends came to 15 bases. Germline CDR1 is MDHEN and CDR2 is SYDVKM. DNA of the CDR3: TGTGCCAGCACTCCGACCGGGGCCAAAGCTTTCTTT. Translated: CASTPTGAKAFF.

CDR3 coding DNA: TGTGCCAGCAGTGCGTGGACAGGGGCTAATCAGCCCCAGCATTTT. Its protein is CASSAWTGANQPQHF. The rearrangement links TRBV2 to TRBJ1-5; 9 bases fit TRBD1. The ends lost 4 bases at V and 4 bases at J; junction bases unmatched: 5. CDR1 and CDR2 (germline): SNHLY, FYNNEI. The CDR3 is 15 residues long.

The rearrangement links TRBV10-3 to TRBJ2-2, with D perhaps TRBD1 or TRBD2 (5 bases each). The CDR3 is 14 amino acids. V shed 5 bases and J shed 1 base, with 8 bases lying between them. Germline CDR1 reads ENHRY; CDR2 reads SYGVKD. The CDR3 sequence: CAISRDRNTGELFF. CDR3 nucleotides: TGTGCCATCAGTCGGGACCGGAACACCGGGGAGCTGTTTTTT.

This chain's CDR3 is CASSTGQQPEAFF. The CDR3 nucleotides read TGTGCCAGCAGCACGGGACAGCAACCAGAAGCTTTCTTT. The rearrangement uses TRBV3-1 and TRBJ1-1; 7 bases match TRBD1. With 5 bases clipped from V and 8 bases from J, the junction kept 8 bases outside the gene matches. Germline V gene data show CDR1 as LGHDT and CDR2 as YNNKEL (reference sequence). This CDR3 has 13 amino acids.

The V and J genes are TRBV5-8 and TRBJ1-6, with D perhaps matching TRBD1 (6 bases). CDR1 SGHTS and CDR2 YDEGEE come from the germline V gene. V lost 4 bases and J lost 2, with 16 bases in between. The CDR3 spans 17 residues. CDR3 region: CASSNDRLGAYNSPLHF. The CDR3, as DNA: TGTGCCAGCAGCAATGACAGGCTAGGGGCCTATAATTCACCCCTCCACTTT.

This clonotype was seen many times. The V gene is TRBV12-3 or TRBV12-4, the J gene TRBJ2-7; D remains ambiguous. V lost 8 bases and J lost 3, with 5 bases in between. The CDR3 loop spans 10 amino acids. The CDR3 DNA follows: TGTGCCAGCGCAAACTACGAGCAGTACTTC. This codes for CASANYEQYF.

This clonotype has a handful of counts. The chain joins TRBV12-3 or TRBV12-4 to TRBJ1-4, with D hard to call. This CDR3 has 16 amino acids. The V end lost 6 bases, the J end lost 5 bases, and 19 bases lay between the germline ends. The CDR3 DNA follows: TGTGCCAGCAGCCGCGGTTTCGGCAGTCTGAATGAAAAACTGTTTTTT. Encoded protein: CASSRGFGSLNEKLFF.

The chain uses TRBV11-2 and TRBJ2-7, with 8 bases aligning to TRBD1. Germline lookup yields CDR1 SGHAT and CDR2 FQNNGV. The CDR3 spans 15 residues. V shed 2 bases, J shed 3 bases, and the junction held 6 bases outside the gene matches. CDR3 region: CASSLRTGIFYEQYF. The CDR3 DNA sequence: TGTGCCAGCAGCTTACGGACAGGGATTTTCTACGAGCAGTACTTC.

This clonotype showed up many times. The V gene is TRBV10-1, the J gene TRBJ1-5; no clear D. CDR1 is WNHNN and CDR2 is SYGVQD in the germline V gene (reference sequence). The CDR3 spans 14 residues. The V gene lost 9 bases and the J gene lost 0 bases, with 12 bases spanning the gap. The CDR3 loop reads CARAGRYSNQPQHF. CDR3 coding DNA: TGCGCCAGGGCAGGTCGTTATAGCAATCAGCCCCAGCATTTT.

The chain is built from TRBV5-5 and TRBJ1-2, with D uncertain. The V end was cut by 3 bases, the J end by 6 bases, with 12 bases between. The CDR3 runs to 13 residues. CDR1 and CDR2 (germline): SGHKS, YYEKEE (reference sequence). The CDR3 DNA reads TGTGCCAGCAGCTGCAACAACGAGGATGGCTACACCTTC. This gives the protein CASSCNNEDGYTF.

Many counts were recorded for this clonotype. V is TRBV2 and J is TRBJ1-1, with 8 bases fitting TRBD1. The CDR3 contains 16 residues. The ends lost 3 bases at V and 3 bases at J; junction bases unmatched: 9. Germline CDR1 SNHLY, CDR2 FYNNEI. The CDR3 coding sequence is TGTGCCAGCAGTGACTCGACAGGGGCTGGGGACACTGAAGCTTTCTTT. Amino acid sequence: CASSDSTGAGDTEAFF.

In this sample, this clonotype turned up a few times. The genes are TRBV5-1 and TRBJ2-7; no definite D call. Deletions cut 0 bases from V and 3 bases from J, with 13 bases between. CDR1 is SGHRS and CDR2 is YFSETQ in the germline V gene. This CDR3 has 15 residues. In DNA, the CDR3 is TGCGCCAGCAGCTTGGGGCCCCGTCCCCACTACGAGCAGTACTTC. Amino acids: CASSLGPRPHYEQYF.

This rearrangement joins TRBV7-8 to TRBJ1-5; 10 bases map to TRBD1. V was clipped by 5 bases and J by 7 bases; unmatched bases: 8. This CDR3 has 15 amino acids. Germline values: CDR1 SGHVS, CDR2 FQNEAQ. The CDR3 sequence: CASSQGQGLEQPQHF. The CDR3 DNA is TGTGCCAGCAGCCAGGGACAGGGGTTAGAACAGCCCCAGCATTTT.

In this sample, this clonotype turned up many times. This chain uses TRBV29-1 with TRBJ2-5; 9 nucleotides match TRBD2. CDR1 and CDR2 (germline): SQVTM, ANQGSEA. V shed 4 bases, J shed 2 bases, and the junction held 8 bases outside the gene matches. The CDR3 has 15 residues. The CDR3 loop is CSVVGASGTQETQYF. Written as DNA, the CDR3 is TGCAGCGTTGTTGGGGCTAGCGGGACGCAAGAGACCCAGTACTTC.

As regards this clonotype: Since a much larger clone is just one base distant, this may be a read error. This chain connects TRBV2 to TRBJ1-1, with 7 bases matching TRBD1. There are 14 residues in the CDR3. CDR1 is SNHLY and CDR2 is FYNNEI in the germline V gene. The V segment lost 7 bases and the J segment 0 bases; nucleotides outside the gene matches: 5. The CDR3 sequence: CASMLGTVNTEAFF. DNA of the CDR3: TGTGCCAGCATGTTAGGGACAGTGAACACTGAAGCTTTCTTT.

V usage is TRBV11-2 and J usage is TRBJ2-7; no clear D gene. Germline values: CDR1 SGHAT, CDR2 FQNNGV. Trimming took 2 bases from V and 0 from J, leaving 11 bases between them. The CDR3 covers 15 residues. The CDR3 nucleotides are TGTGCCAGCAGCTTAACCGACGAAGGCTCCTACGAGCAGTACTTC. This sequence encodes CASSLTDEGSYEQYF.

CDR3 residues: CASSSDPGDYEQYF. CDR3 nucleotide sequence: TGTGCCAGCAGTTCCGATCCGGGAGACTACGAGCAGTACTTC. V usage is TRBV12-3 or TRBV12-4 and J usage is TRBJ2-7; D may be TRBD2 (6 bases). The germline V and J ends were trimmed by 4 bases and 3 bases, with 13 bases remaining between them. The CDR3 loop spans 14 amino acids.

This clonotype has a handful of counts. This chain links TRBV12-3 or TRBV12-4 with TRBJ2-5; TRBD2 matches at 14 bases. The J segment lost 13 bases and the V segment lost 0 bases, leaving 10 bases of the junction unmatched. This CDR3 is built from 16 residues. CDR3 loop: CASSLATGLAGGPRYF. The CDR3 coding sequence is TGTGCCAGCAGTTTAGCGACCGGACTAGCGGGGGGCCCCCGGTACTTC.

This clonotype has at least ten counts. The rearrangement uses TRBV25-1 and TRBJ1-6, with D maybe TRBD1 (6 bases). Germline CDR1 and CDR2: MGHDK and SYGVNS. Trimming removed 7 bases at V and 6 bases at J, with 13 bases between. This CDR3 is 14 amino acids long. The CDR3 bases are TGTGCCAGCACCCCGGGGGGCGGTAATTCACCCCTCCACTTT. Residues: CASTPGGGNSPLHF. The full variable domain, completed using reference TRBV25-1 and TRBJ1-6, is EADIYQTPRYLVIGTGKKITLECSQTMGHDKMYWYQQDPGMELHLIHYSYGVNSTEKGDLSSESTVSRIRTEHFPLTLESARPSHTSQYLCASTPGGGNSPLHFGNGTRLTVT.

Details on this clonotype: A junction end diverges from the germline sequence, so it may reflect a read error. V and J are TRBV12-3 or TRBV12-4 and TRBJ2-3; D gene uncertain. This CDR3 has 13 amino acids. The DNA of the CDR3 is TGTGCCAGCCGTTTGGCCCTCACAGATACGCAGTATTTT. Translating it yields CASRLALTDTQYF.

The rearrangement links TRBV12-3 or TRBV12-4 to TRBJ2-5, with TRBD1 matching over 7 bases. Trimming at V came to 4 bases and at J to 1 base, leaving 6 bases not matched to a gene. The CDR3 spans 15 residues. CDR3 sequence (DNA): TGTGCCAGCAGTTCGACAGGGTGGCTCCAAGAGACCCAGTACTTC. Its protein product is CASSSTGWLQETQYF.

This clonotype was observed at least ten times. The V and J genes are TRBV29-1 and TRBJ1-1; possible D gene TRBD1, 5 bases. The CDR3 runs 14 residues. V lost 4 bases, J lost 2 bases, and 14 bases lay in between. Per germline, CDR1 SQVTM and CDR2 ANQGSEA. CDR3 in amino acids: CSVGAGVRNTEAFF. Here the CDR3 DNA reads TGCAGCGTTGGAGCGGGGGTTCGAAACACTGAAGCTTTCTTT.